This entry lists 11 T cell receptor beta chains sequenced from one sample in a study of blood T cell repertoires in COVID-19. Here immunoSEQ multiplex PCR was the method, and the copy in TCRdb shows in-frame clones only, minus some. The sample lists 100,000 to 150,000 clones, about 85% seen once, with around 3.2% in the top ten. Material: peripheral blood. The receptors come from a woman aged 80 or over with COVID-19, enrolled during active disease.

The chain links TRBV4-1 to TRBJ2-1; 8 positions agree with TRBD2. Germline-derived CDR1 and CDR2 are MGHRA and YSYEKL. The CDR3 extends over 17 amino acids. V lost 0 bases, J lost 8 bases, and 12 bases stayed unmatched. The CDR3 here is CASSQDGSGTSFYEQFF. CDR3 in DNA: TGCGCCAGCAGCCAAGATGGCTCCGGGACTAGTTTTTATGAGCAGTTCTTC.

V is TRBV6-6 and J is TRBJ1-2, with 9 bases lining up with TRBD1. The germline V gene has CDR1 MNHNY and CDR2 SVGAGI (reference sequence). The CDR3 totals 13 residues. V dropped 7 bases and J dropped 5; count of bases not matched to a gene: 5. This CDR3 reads CASTETGGYGYTF. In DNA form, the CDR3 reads TGTGCCAGCACCGAGACAGGGGGATATGGCTACACCTTC.

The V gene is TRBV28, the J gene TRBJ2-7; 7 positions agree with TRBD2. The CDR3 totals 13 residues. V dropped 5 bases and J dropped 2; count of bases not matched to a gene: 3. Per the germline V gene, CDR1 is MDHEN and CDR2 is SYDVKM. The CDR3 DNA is TGTGCCAGCAGTCGGGGAGGGCCCTACGAGCAGTACTTC. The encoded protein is CASSRGGPYEQYF.

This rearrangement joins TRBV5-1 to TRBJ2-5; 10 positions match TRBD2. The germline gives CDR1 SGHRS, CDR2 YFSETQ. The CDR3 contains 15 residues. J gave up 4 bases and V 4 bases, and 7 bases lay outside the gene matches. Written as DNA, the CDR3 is TGCGCCAGCAGCGGTACTAGCGGGAAGGGAGAGACCCAGTACTTC. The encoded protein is CASSGTSGKGETQYF.

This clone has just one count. The CDR3: CASSLVPSGRAGGELFF. CDR3 bases: TGTGCCAGCAGCTTAGTGCCCAGCGGGAGGGCCGGCGGGGAGCTGTTTTTT. The chain uses TRBV11-2 and TRBJ2-2; 10 bases agree with TRBD2. From germline, CDR1 is SGHAT and CDR2 FQNNGV. Unmatched junction bases numbered 9, after V lost 1 base and J lost 7 bases. CDR3 size: 17 residues.

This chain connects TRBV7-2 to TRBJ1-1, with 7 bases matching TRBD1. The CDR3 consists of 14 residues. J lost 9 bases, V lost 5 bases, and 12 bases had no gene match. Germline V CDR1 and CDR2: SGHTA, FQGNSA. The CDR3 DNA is TGTGCCAGCAGCCTTCACGGGACAGAGAGAAAAGCTTTCTTT. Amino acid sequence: CASSLHGTERKAFF.

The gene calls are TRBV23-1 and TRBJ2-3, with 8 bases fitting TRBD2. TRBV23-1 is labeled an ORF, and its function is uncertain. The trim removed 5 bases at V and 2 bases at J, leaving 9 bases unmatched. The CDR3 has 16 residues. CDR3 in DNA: TGCGCCAGCAGTGAAGCGGGGGAGCCCCACACAGATACGCAGTATTTT. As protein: CASSEAGEPHTDTQYF.

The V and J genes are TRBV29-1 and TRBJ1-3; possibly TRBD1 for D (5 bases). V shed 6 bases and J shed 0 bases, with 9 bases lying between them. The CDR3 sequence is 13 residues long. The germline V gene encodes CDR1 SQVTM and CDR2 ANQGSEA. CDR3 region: CSVGLISGNTIYF. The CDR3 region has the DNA TGCAGCGTGGGACTGATCTCTGGAAACACCATATATTTT.

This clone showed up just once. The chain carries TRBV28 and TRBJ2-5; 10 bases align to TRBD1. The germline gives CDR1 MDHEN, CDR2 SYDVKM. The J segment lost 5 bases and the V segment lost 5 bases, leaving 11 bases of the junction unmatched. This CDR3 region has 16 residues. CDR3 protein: CASSPKPGTGVETQYF. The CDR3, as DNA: TGTGCCAGCAGTCCCAAACCCGGGACAGGGGTCGAGACCCAGTACTTC.

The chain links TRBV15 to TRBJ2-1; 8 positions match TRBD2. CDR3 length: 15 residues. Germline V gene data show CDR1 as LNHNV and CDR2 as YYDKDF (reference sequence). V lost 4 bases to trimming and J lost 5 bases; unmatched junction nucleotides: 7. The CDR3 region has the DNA TGTGCCACCAGCAAAACGGGAGGGCCGAACAATGAGCAGTTCTTC. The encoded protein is CATSKTGGPNNEQFF.

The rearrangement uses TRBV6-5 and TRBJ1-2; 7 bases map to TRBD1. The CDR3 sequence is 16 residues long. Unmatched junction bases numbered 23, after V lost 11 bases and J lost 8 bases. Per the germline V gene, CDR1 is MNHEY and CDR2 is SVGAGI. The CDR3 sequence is CAPSSGGEQGLGGYTF. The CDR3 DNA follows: TGTGCCCCCAGTTCGGGGGGGGAACAGGGGTTGGGCGGCTACACCTTC.